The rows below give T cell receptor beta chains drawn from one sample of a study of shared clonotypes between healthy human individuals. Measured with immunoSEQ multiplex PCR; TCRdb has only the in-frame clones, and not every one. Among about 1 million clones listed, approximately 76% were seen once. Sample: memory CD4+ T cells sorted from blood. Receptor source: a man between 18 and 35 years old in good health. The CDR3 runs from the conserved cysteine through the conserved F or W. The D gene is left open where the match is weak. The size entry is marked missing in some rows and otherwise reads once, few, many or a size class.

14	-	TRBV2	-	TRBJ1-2	TGTGCCAGCAAGGAGACTCCCACTCCCTATGGCTACACCTTC	CASKETPTPYGYTF
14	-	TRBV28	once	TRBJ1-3	TGTGCCAGCAGAGAACAGGGCTCCCGAAACACCATATATTTT	CASREQGSRNTIYF
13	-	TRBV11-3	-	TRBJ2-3	TGTGCCAGCAGCTTAGTCGCGACAGATACGCAGTATTTT	CASSLVATDTQYF
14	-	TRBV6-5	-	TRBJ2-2	TGTGCCAGCAGTTACCGGAGAAACACCGGGGAGCTGTTTTTT	CASSYRRNTGELFF
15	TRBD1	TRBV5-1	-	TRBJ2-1	TGCGCCAGCAGCCCGGGACAGGGCTCCTACAATGAGCAGTTCTTC	CASSPGQGSYNEQFF
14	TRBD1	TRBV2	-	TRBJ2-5	TGTGCCAGCAGTGAACAGGGGGTAAAAGAGACCCAGTACTTC	CASSEQGVKETQYF
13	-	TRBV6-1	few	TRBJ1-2	TGTGCCAGCAGGCTATCGGCCTCCGGTGGCTACACCTTC	CASRLSASGGYTF
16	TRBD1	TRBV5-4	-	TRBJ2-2	TGTGCCAGCAGCTTGAGGGGACAGGGGCGGACCGGGGAGCTGTTTTTT	CASSLRGQGRTGELFF
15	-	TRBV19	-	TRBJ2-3	TGTGCCACCTGGTCCAGCGGGCGCGGGGCAGATACGCAGTATTTT	CATWSSGRGADTQYF
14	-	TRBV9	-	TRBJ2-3	TGTGCCAGCAGCGTAGGTCCTCCTCCAGATACGCAGTATTTT	CASSVGPPPDTQYF
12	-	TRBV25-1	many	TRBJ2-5	TGTGCCTCCTCCGGTGGGCTAGAGACCCAGTACTTC	CASSGGLETQYF
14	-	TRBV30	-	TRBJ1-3	TGTGCCTGGAGTCCAAAGGGCTCTGGAAACACCATATATTTT	CAWSPKGSGNTIYF
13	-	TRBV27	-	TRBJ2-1	TGTGCCAGCAGTTGGAGCTTTGGGGGGGAGCAGTTCTTC	CASSWSFGGEQFF
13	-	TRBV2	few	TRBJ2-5	TGTGCCAGCAGTGGGGGCCTCGGAGAGACCCAGTACTTC	CASSGGLGETQYF
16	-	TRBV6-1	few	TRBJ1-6	TGTGCCAGCAGTCAAGAGGGGGGAACCTATAATTCACCCCTCCACTTT	CASSQEGGTYNSPLHF
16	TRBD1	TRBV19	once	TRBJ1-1	TGTGCCAGTAGTACTGGGACAGGGGGACCACGCACTGAAGCTTTCTTT	CASSTGTGGPRTEAFF
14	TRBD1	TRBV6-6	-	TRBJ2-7	TGTGCCAGCAGTTACCAACAGGGGGCGAGCGAGCAGTACTTC	CASSYQQGASEQYF
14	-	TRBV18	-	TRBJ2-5	TGTGCCAGCTCACCACCGATCAACCAAGAGACCCAGTACTTC	CASSPPINQETQYF
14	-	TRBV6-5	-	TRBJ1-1	TGTGCCAGCAGTTACGGGGGGGTGAACACTGAAGCTTTCTTT	CASSYGGVNTEAFF
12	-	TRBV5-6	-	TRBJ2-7	TGTGCCAGCAGCTTCATAGGAGACGAGCAGTACTTC	CASSFIGDEQYF
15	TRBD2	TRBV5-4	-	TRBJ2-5	TGTGCCAGCAGCCAAAGCGGGAGGAGTCTTGAGACCCAGTACTTC	CASSQSGRSLETQYF
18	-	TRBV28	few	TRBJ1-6	TGTGCCAGCAGCCCCCCGGCCGGCCCAAGCTCCTATAATTCACCCCTCCACTTT	CASSPPAGPSSYNSPLHF
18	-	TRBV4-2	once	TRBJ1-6	TGTGCCAGCAGCCAAGGGCTTCGCGGGGATAGGAAGGGTTCACCCCTCCACTTT	CASSQGLRGDRKGSPLHF
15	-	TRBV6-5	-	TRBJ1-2	TGTGCCAGCAGTTACGTGTCAGACAATAACTATGGCTACACCTTC	CASSYVSDNNYGYTF
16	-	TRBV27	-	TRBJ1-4	TGTGCCAGCAGTTCCAGGCCGGGGGGAGGTAATGAAAAACTGTTTTTT	CASSSRPGGGNEKLFF
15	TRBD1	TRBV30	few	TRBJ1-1	TGTGCCTGGAGTCACGATGACAGGGGTGGGACTGAAGCTTTCTTT	CAWSHDDRGGTEAFF
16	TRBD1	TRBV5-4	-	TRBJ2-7	TGTGCCAGCAGCTTTGGAGGTGGACAGGGGACCTACGAGCAGTACTTC	CASSFGGGQGTYEQYF
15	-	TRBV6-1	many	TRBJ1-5	TGTGCCAGCAGTTCCGGGACGGGGAGGAATCAGCCCCAGCATTTT	CASSSGTGRNQPQHF
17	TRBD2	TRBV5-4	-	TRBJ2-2	TGTGCCAGCAGCTTGTCGAGCGGGGGCTGGAACACCGGGGAGCTGTTTTTT	CASSLSSGGWNTGELFF
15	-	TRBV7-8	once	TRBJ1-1	TGTGCCAGCAGCTTAGAGGGGGGCTCGGGCACTGAAGCTTTCTTT	CASSLEGGSGTEAFF
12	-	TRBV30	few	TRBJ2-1	TGTGCCTGGCGGACCAGGGACAATGAGCAGTTCTTC	CAWRTRDNEQFF